What follows is one TCR beta chain and its context. What it binds is unknown. Disease lasting under 3 months, a NOSPECS grade of at least 4, and a Clinical Activity Score of at least 3 were features of the ophthalmopathy patients. Clinical symptoms, serum thyroxine and TRAb, thyroid ultrasound and orbital computed tomography together formed the diagnostic basis. The data stem from a study of T cells in Graves' hyperthyroidism and ophthalmopathy. The wider study: Specimen type is peripheral blood, collected at initial diagnosis prior to any treatment. Study-level findings and limits: The blood repertoire included most of the expanded thyroid clonotypes above 0.001.

TCR beta CDR3 sequences were amplified from RNA transcripts. An initial round of RT-PCR targeting the TCR CDR3 relied on the HTBI primer set. Via MiXCR, TCRdb re-called the multiplex PCR reads, giving one row per CDR3 protein. The data hold 250,000 to 400,000 distinct CDR3 sequences, with approximately 15% observed a single time. This CDR3 is 14 amino acids long. CDR1 and CDR2 from the germline V gene are MDHEN and SYDVKM. V lost 6 bases and J lost 3, with 12 bases in between. Sequenced sample: blood. The chain uses TRBV28 and TRBJ1-3; possible D gene TRBD1, 6 bases. The sequence came from a woman aged 40 to 49 with Graves' ophthalmopathy. The CDR3 DNA follows: TGTGCCAGCAGCAATGGGGGCGGTGGAAACACCATATATTTT. This gives the protein CASSNGGGGNTIYF.